This T cell receptor beta chain came from a study of CD8+ T cells in alopecia areata. The treatment here: oral pan-JAK inhibitor, 5-10 mg twice daily. Isolated RNA was reverse transcribed into cDNA used as the sequencing template. Measured with immunoSEQ multiplex PCR; TCRdb has only the in-frame clones, and not every one. Among approximately 170,000 clones listed, roughly three fifths were seen once. In germline, CDR1 is GTSNPN, CDR2 SVGIG (reference sequence). The V end lost 4 bases, the J end lost 5 bases, and 18 bases lay between the germline ends. The CDR3 totals 15 residues. The chain couples TRBV30 to TRBJ1-5, with D tentatively TRBD1 (5 bases). This specimen consisted of CD4+ T cells sorted from blood, obtained at week 4, from a patient treated with tofacitinib. The TCR sequence derives from a human donor with alopecia areata. The CDR3 DNA is TGTGCCTGGAAAGTTGGATTCGGGGGGGATCAGCCCCAGCATTTT. This codes for CAWKVGFGGDQPQHF.